One sample yielded the 29 T cell receptor beta chains listed below, sequenced in a study of blood T cells in healthy people across ages. Then a second PCR, running about 6 to 11 cycles, was carried out with a sample-barcoded 5' primer and a J-beta primer mix. MiXCR was run by TCRdb on the 5' RACE reads, yielding one entry per CDR3 protein. This table has about 780,000 distinct CDR3 sequences, under 80% appearing once. The sequenced sample was blood. The receptors were sampled from a man aged 25 to 45 in good health.

J is TRBJ2-3 and V is TRBV20-1; 13 bases line up with TRBD2. CDR3 length: 17 amino acids. Per germline, CDR1 DFQATT and CDR2 SNEGSKA (reference sequence). J lost 4 bases, V lost 0 bases, and 7 bases had no gene match. This CDR3 is CSARDVGTSGVSDTQYF. CDR3 coding DNA: TGCAGTGCTAGAGATGTAGGGACTAGCGGGGTGTCAGATACGCAGTATTTT.

The V and J genes are TRBV16 and TRBJ2-4; D might be TRBD2 (6 bases). Near its end, the DNA agrees better with TRBJ2-7, so the J call may be wrong. This CDR3 has 17 residues. Per the germline V gene, CDR1 is KGHSY and CDR2 is FQNENV. CDR3 nucleotide sequence: TGTGCCAGCAGCCCCCTAGGCGGGGTCCGAAGGTATTCCGAGCAGTACTTC. It yields the protein CASSPLGGVRRYSEQYF.

This sequence joins TRBV5-6 and TRBJ1-6; 8 nucleotides agree with TRBD1. Per the germline V gene, CDR1 is SGHDT and CDR2 is YYEEEE. This CDR3 spans 15 amino acids. The trim removed 0 bases at V and 12 bases at J, leaving 8 bases unmatched. This CDR3 reads CASSLAAGGSLPLHF. The CDR3 DNA follows: TGTGCCAGCAGCTTGGCCGCAGGGGGCTCATTACCCCTCCACTTT.

This clonotype was observed a single time. The V gene is TRBV9, the J gene TRBJ2-1, with D perhaps TRBD1 (6 bases). The ends were cut back, 0 bases at V and 3 bases at J, with 7 bases in the middle. The CDR3 contains 14 residues. Germline V gene lookup returns CDR1 SGDLS and CDR2 YYNGEE. CDR3 nucleotides: TGTGCCAGCAGCGTAGTACAGGGCTACAATGAGCAGTTCTTC. Encoded protein: CASSVVQGYNEQFF.

The genes are TRBV20-1 and TRBJ2-7; no reliable D call. V lost 5 bases, J lost 6 bases, and 8 bases lay in between. In germline, CDR1 is DFQATT, CDR2 SNEGSKA (reference sequence). CDR3 length equals 10 residues. DNA for the CDR3: TGCAGTGCTCTTGGATCCGAGCAGTACTTC. It yields the protein CSALGSEQYF.

This clonotype was seen more than once but under ten times. The chain uses TRBV29-1 and TRBJ2-1; tentatively, D is TRBD2 (6 bases). V lost 3 bases and J 7 bases, leaving 19 bases between the germline ends. CDR1 is SQVTM, CDR2 ANQGSEA, per germline. The CDR3 consists of 15 residues. The CDR3 nucleotides are TGCAGCGTTGAGAGAGGGCTAGCGAGTAAGAATGAGCAGTTCTTC. Amino acid sequence: CSVERGLASKNEQFF.

V is TRBV24-1 and J is TRBJ2-3; 8 bases agree with TRBD2. The CDR3 loop spans 16 amino acids. With 4 bases clipped from V and 0 bases from J, the junction kept 5 bases outside the gene matches. The V gene's germline CDR1 is KGHDR and CDR2 SFDVKD. The CDR3 DNA is TGTGCCACCAGTGAGGGACTAGTTTGGAGCACAGATACGCAGTATTTT. Protein sequence: CATSEGLVWSTDTQYF.

The chain joins TRBV15 to TRBJ1-5; 9 bases are shared with TRBD1. V lost 4 bases, J lost 0 bases, and 10 bases stayed unmatched. Germline CDR1 is LNHNV and CDR2 is YYDKDF (reference sequence). The CDR3 has 18 amino acids. The CDR3 DNA sequence: TGTGCCACCAGCAATTGGGACAGGGCATCATATAGCAATCAGCCCCAGCATTTT. Translated, it gives CATSNWDRASYSNQPQHF.

The genes are TRBV11-1 and TRBJ2-6; no reliable D call. Deletions cut 4 bases from V and 0 bases from J, with 28 bases between. Per the germline V gene, CDR1 is SGHAT and CDR2 is FQDESV (reference sequence). This CDR3 has 22 amino acids. The CDR3 loop is CASSSTSGSPRQANSGANVLTF. The CDR3 DNA sequence: TGTGCCAGCAGCTCAACTTCTGGGTCCCCCCGGCAGGCTAACTCTGGGGCCAACGTCCTGACTTTC.

The chain is built from TRBV27 and TRBJ1-6; D is ambiguous. The CDR3 length is 18 residues. CDR1 is MNHEY, CDR2 SMNVEV, per germline (reference sequence). V was shortened by 6 bases and J by 0 bases, with 18 bases between the two germline ends. CDR3 DNA sequence: TGTGCCAGCAGAGACAAGGGCATCATGAGCTCCTATAATTCACCCCTCCACTTT. Amino acid sequence: CASRDKGIMSSYNSPLHF.

This chain connects TRBV6-6 to TRBJ1-5; 9 bases are shared with TRBD1. The CDR3 totals 17 residues. The V gene's germline CDR1 is MNHNY and CDR2 SVGAGI (reference sequence). Trimming removed 2 bases from V and 6 bases from J; junction bases left unmatched: 11. The CDR3 reads CASSYVKGTGSCQPQHF. For the CDR3, the DNA is TGTGCCAGCAGTTACGTGAAGGGGACAGGGAGTTGTCAGCCCCAGCATTTT.

The CDR3 reads CSASGQYPGDTQYF. The CDR3 DNA reads TGCAGTGCTAGTGGGCAATACCCAGGGGATACGCAGTATTTT. The chain uses TRBV20-1 and TRBJ2-3, with D maybe TRBD1 (5 bases). V lost 3 bases to trimming and J lost 6 bases, with 16 bases between them. This CDR3 contains 14 residues. Germline V lookup: CDR1 DFQATT, CDR2 SNEGSKA (reference sequence).

This chain links TRBV7-2 with TRBJ2-7; TRBD1 matches 7 bases. Germline V lookup: CDR1 SGHTA, CDR2 FQGNSA. The CDR3 spans 13 residues. Germline trimming cut 6 bases from V and 3 bases from J; bases unmatched to any gene: 5. CDR3 residues: CASRLTGVYEQYF. DNA of the CDR3: TGTGCCAGCAGACTAACAGGGGTCTACGAGCAGTACTTC.

This chain uses TRBV20-1 with TRBJ2-3, with TRBD2 identical over 9 bases. The CDR3 loop spans 16 amino acids. The ends lost 0 bases at V and 1 base at J; junction bases unmatched: 5. The germline V gene has CDR1 DFQATT and CDR2 SNEGSKA (reference sequence). The CDR3 spells CSARDPSGGRTDTQYF. CDR3 coding DNA: TGCAGTGCTAGAGATCCCAGCGGGGGGCGCACAGATACGCAGTATTTT.

The chain combines TRBV7-2 with TRBJ2-7; 7 nucleotides agree with TRBD1. The CDR3 consists of 14 residues. Germline-derived CDR1 and CDR2 are SGHTA and FQGNSA. V shed 2 bases, J shed 4 bases, and the junction held 5 bases outside the gene matches. CDR3 bases: TGTGCCAGCAGCTTAAATAGGGGACAGTACGAGCAGTACTTC. Translated: CASSLNRGQYEQYF.

J is TRBJ2-7 and V is TRBV5-1; TRBD1 agrees at 9 bases. CDR1 is SGHRS and CDR2 is YFSETQ in the germline V gene. The V and J ends lost 7 bases and 1 base, in that order; junction bases with no gene match: 9. CDR3 size: 15 residues. Written as DNA, the CDR3 is TGCGCCAGCGGAACCACAGGGGGCTTATCCTACGAGCAGTACTTC. It encodes CASGTTGGLSYEQYF.

The V and J genes are TRBV20-1 and TRBJ2-7, with D perhaps assigned TRBD1 or TRBD2 (5 bases each). V lost 6 bases, J lost 0 bases, and 12 bases lay in between. The germline CDR1 and CDR2 sequences are DFQATT and SNEGSKA (reference sequence). The CDR3 is made up of 13 amino acids. The DNA for the CDR3 is TGCAGTGCAAGGGACCGAAACTCCTACGAGCAGTACTTC. Its protein product is CSARDRNSYEQYF.

This clonotype was observed at least ten times. The J gene is TRBJ2-1, the V gene TRBV20-1, with 9 bases fitting TRBD2. The CDR3 runs 15 residues. Unmatched junction bases numbered 3, after V lost 3 bases and J lost 0 bases. The germline V gene encodes CDR1 DFQATT and CDR2 SNEGSKA (reference sequence). The chain's CDR3 is CSASLAGVSYNEQFF. The DNA of the CDR3 is TGCAGTGCTAGCTTAGCGGGGGTCTCCTACAATGAGCAGTTCTTC.

The CDR3 nucleotides read TGTGCCAGCAGTTACTCGGGGGGGAGCACCGGGGAGCTGTTTTTT. As protein: CASSYSGGSTGELFF. The V gene is TRBV6-5, the J gene TRBJ2-2; 7 bases line up with TRBD2. Germline assignment: CDR1 MNHEY and CDR2 SVGAGI. V lost 0 bases to trimming and J lost 4 bases; unmatched junction nucleotides: 2. CDR3 length equals 15 residues.

The chain uses TRBV29-1 and TRBJ1-4; D remains unclear. V was shortened by 6 bases and J by 4 bases, with 9 bases between the two germline ends. Germline V gene sequence: CDR1 SQVTM, CDR2 ANQGSEA. The CDR3 covers 12 residues. CDR3 nucleotide sequence: TGCAGCGTGCAAGGTTTTAATGAAAAACTGTTTTTT. It is translated as CSVQGFNEKLFF.

The CDR3 DNA reads TGTGCCAGCAGCAACACGGCGGGGCCCTTTCCATACAATGAGCAGTTCTTC. It codes for CASSNTAGPFPYNEQFF. This chain joins TRBV21-1 and TRBJ2-1; the table's D call of TRBD2 was not tested on the DNA. TRBV21-1 is deemed a pseudogene. CDR3 length: 17 residues.

This clonotype appeared a few times. J is TRBJ2-3 and V is TRBV7-8, with TRBD2 matching 7 bases. CDR1 and CDR2 from the germline V gene are SGHVS and FQNEAQ. V gave up 1 base and J gave up 6 bases; unmatched junction bases: 4. There are 14 residues in the CDR3. DNA for the CDR3: TGTGCCAGCAGCTTAGGGACTAGAGCTGATACGCAGTATTTT. This translates into CASSLGTRADTQYF.

The count of this clonotype is one. The rearrangement links TRBV6-5 to TRBJ1-6, with D tentatively TRBD1 (5 bases). The V gene lost 6 bases and the J gene lost 8 bases, with 14 bases spanning the gap. Germline lookup yields CDR1 MNHEY and CDR2 SVGAGI. The CDR3 has 14 residues. The CDR3 nucleotides are TGTGCCAGCAGCCGACGCGGGACGGATTCACCCCTCCACTTT. Its protein product is CASSRRGTDSPLHF.

This chain uses TRBV4-3 with TRBJ2-1; D is undetermined. V was pared by 5 bases and J by 4 bases, with 12 bases between. Per the germline V gene, CDR1 is LGHNA and CDR2 is YSLEER. This CDR3 is built from 14 residues. CDR3 protein: CASSTTLVYNEQFF. DNA of the CDR3: TGCGCCAGCAGCACAACCCTGGTGTACAATGAGCAGTTCTTC.

The gene calls are TRBV10-3 and TRBJ2-1; 11 bases are a match to TRBD2. The end of the DNA fits TRBJ2-7 better, so the J call may be wrong. CDR1 and CDR2 from the germline V gene are ENHRY and SYGVKD. The CDR3 length is 15 residues. The DNA of the CDR3 is TGTGCCATCAGTACAACTAGCGGGAGCTACAATGAGCAGTACTTC. Protein: CAISTTSGSYNEQYF.

This rearrangement joins TRBV7-3 to TRBJ1-6; D may be TRBD1 (6 bases). Trimming removed 5 bases at V and 7 bases at J, with 9 bases between. The CDR3 extends over 13 amino acids. Germline CDR1 is SGHTA and CDR2 is FQGTGA. CDR3 amino acids: CASSPRGNSPLHF. Here the CDR3 DNA reads TGTGCCAGCAGCCCGAGGGGGAATTCACCCCTCCACTTT.

The chain joins TRBV29-1 to TRBJ2-3, with 9 bases aligning to TRBD1. V dropped 7 bases and J dropped 7; count of bases not matched to a gene: 12. CDR1 is SQVTM, CDR2 ANQGSEA, per germline. There are 14 residues in the CDR3. CDR3 bases: TGCAGCGGTCTGGGGGACAGGGACCAAAATACGCAGTATTTT. Protein: CSGLGDRDQNTQYF.

The rearrangement uses TRBV4-3 and TRBJ2-4, with D possibly being TRBD1 (6 bases). CDR3 length: 13 amino acids. The V end lost 1 base, the J end lost 9 bases, and 10 bases lay between the germline ends. Germline loops: CDR1 LGHNA, CDR2 YSLEER. The chain's CDR3 is CASSQAQGTIQYF. CDR3 coding DNA: TGCGCCAGCAGCCAAGCACAGGGAACCATTCAGTACTTC.

The chain links TRBV9 to TRBJ2-5; D may be TRBD1 or TRBD2 (6 bases each). The CDR3 runs to 13 residues. CDR1 SGDLS and CDR2 YYNGEE come from the germline V gene. V was pared by 3 bases and J by 11 bases, with 17 bases between. CDR3 nucleotide sequence: TGTGCCAGCAGCGCAACAGGGAGAGGGGGGCAGTACTTC. Its translation: CASSATGRGGQYF.